The 3 T cell receptor beta chains below all came from one sample that was sequenced in a study of cytomegalovirus exposure and HLA in healthy donors. TCRdb's copy holds only in-frame clones and misses some; the assay was immunoSEQ multiplex PCR. The repertoire includes 220,000 or so clones, 85% to 95% of them detected once, and roughly 1% sits in the top ten. The sample consisted of PBMCs. The receptors come from a woman aged 18-30 years in good health and CMV-seronegative.

The chain combines TRBV6-5 with TRBJ2-3, with a possible D match to TRBD2 (5 bases). Per germline, CDR1 MNHEY and CDR2 SVGAGI. The germline V and J ends were trimmed by 6 bases and 6 bases, with 16 bases remaining between them. The CDR3 extends over 14 amino acids. The CDR3 DNA is TGTGCCAGCAGGGCGGAGGTGGGCCACGATACGCAGTATTTT. Encoded protein: CASRAEVGHDTQYF.

The chain is built from TRBV30 and TRBJ2-7; 12 bases match TRBD2. V lost 1 base to trimming and J lost 7 bases; unmatched junction nucleotides: 5. Per germline, CDR1 GTSNPN and CDR2 SVGIG (reference sequence). This CDR3 is built from 14 residues. The CDR3 coding sequence is TGTGCCTGGAGTGCACTAGCGGGAGGTAAAGAGCAGTACTTC. It codes for CAWSALAGGKEQYF.

The V and J genes are TRBV29-1 and TRBJ2-7; D is unclear. Trimming took 4 bases from V and 5 from J, leaving 15 bases between them. The CDR3 totals 13 residues. Germline V gene data show CDR1 as SQVTM and CDR2 as ANQGSEA. The CDR3 nucleotides are TGCAGCGTTGGCACTCTGCTTAGTGACGAGCAGTACTTC. Translated, it gives CSVGTLLSDEQYF.